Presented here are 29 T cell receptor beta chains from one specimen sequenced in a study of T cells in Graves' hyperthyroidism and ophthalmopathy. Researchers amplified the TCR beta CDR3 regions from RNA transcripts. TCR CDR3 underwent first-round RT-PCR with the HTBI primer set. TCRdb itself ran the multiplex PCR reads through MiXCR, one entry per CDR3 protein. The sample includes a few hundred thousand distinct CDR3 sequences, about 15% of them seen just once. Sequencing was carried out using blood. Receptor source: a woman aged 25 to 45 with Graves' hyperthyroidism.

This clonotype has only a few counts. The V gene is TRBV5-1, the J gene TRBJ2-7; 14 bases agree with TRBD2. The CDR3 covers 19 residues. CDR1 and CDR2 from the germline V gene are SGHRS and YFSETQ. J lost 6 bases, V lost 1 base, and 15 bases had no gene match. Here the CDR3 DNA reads TGCGCCAGCAGCTTGTCCGGGACTAGCGGGAGCTGGCTGTTTGGCGAGCAGTACTTC. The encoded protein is CASSLSGTSGSWLFGEQYF.

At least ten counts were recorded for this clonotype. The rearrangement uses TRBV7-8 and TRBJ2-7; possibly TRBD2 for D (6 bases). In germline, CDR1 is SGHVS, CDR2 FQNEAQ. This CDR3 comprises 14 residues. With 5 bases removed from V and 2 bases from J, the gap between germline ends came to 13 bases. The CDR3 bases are TGTGCCAGCAGCCCTCGGGAGCCCCCCTACGAGCAGTACTTC. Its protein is CASSPREPPYEQYF.

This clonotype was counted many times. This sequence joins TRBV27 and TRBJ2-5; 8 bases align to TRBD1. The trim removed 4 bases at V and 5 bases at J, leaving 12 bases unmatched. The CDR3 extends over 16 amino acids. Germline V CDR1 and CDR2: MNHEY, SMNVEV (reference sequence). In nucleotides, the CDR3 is TGTGCCAGCAGTTCGACTCTCATGGACAGGGAGGAGACCCAGTACTTC. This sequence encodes CASSSTLMDREETQYF.

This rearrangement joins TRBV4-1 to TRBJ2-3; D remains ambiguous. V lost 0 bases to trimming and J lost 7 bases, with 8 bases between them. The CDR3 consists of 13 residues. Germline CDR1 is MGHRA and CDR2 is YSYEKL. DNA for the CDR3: TGCGCCAGCAGCCAAGAGGTCCTATATACGCAGTATTTT. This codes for CASSQEVLYTQYF.

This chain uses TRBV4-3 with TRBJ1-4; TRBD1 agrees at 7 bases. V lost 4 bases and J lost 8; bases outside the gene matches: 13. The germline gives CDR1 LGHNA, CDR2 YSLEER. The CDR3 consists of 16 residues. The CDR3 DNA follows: TGCGCCAGCAGCCGCCGAACAGGGGATGAGGTGGAAAAACTGTTTTTT. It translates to CASSRRTGDEVEKLFF.

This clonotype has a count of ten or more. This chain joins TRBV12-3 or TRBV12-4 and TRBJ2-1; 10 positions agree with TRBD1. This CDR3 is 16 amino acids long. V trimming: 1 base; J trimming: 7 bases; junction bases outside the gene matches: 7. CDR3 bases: TGTGCCAGCAGTTTAGGTATGGGGACAGGGGATAATGAGCAGTTCTTC. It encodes CASSLGMGTGDNEQFF.

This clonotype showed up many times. CDR3: CSADPGLLPYEQYF. As DNA, the CDR3 is TGCAGTGCAGACCCGGGACTCCTCCCCTACGAGCAGTACTTC. V and J are TRBV20-1 and TRBJ2-7; D may be TRBD2 (6 bases). V was pared by 6 bases and J by 2 bases, with 17 bases between. The germline V gene encodes CDR1 DFQATT and CDR2 SNEGSKA (reference sequence). The CDR3 extends over 14 amino acids.

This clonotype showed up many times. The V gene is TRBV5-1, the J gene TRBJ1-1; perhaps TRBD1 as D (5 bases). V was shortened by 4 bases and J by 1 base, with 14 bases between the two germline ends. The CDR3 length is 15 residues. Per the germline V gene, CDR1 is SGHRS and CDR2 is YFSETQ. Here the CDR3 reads CASSPAGLSNTEAFF. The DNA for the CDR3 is TGCGCCAGCAGCCCGGCGGGACTCTCGAACACTGAAGCTTTCTTT.

CDR3 nucleotides: TGTGCCAGCAGACTGGACAGACCCCGCGTGGGCTACACCTTC. The encoded protein is CASRLDRPRVGYTF. The chain is built from TRBV28 and TRBJ1-2; tentatively, D is TRBD1 (6 bases). The CDR3 runs to 14 residues. CDR1 is MDHEN and CDR2 is SYDVKM in the germline V gene. Trimming removed 6 bases at V and 8 bases at J, with 19 bases between.

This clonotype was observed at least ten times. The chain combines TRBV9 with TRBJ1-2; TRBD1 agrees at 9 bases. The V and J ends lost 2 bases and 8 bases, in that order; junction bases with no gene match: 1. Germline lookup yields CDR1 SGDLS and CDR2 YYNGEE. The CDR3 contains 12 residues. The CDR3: CASSVGQGGYTF. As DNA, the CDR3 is TGTGCCAGCAGCGTGGGACAGGGCGGCTACACCTTC.

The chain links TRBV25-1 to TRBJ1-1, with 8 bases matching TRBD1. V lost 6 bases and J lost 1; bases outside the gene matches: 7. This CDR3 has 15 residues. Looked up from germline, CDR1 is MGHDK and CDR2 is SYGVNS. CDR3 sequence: CASRGGTGRNTEAFF. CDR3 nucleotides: TGTGCCAGCAGGGGAGGGACAGGTCGGAACACTGAAGCTTTCTTT.

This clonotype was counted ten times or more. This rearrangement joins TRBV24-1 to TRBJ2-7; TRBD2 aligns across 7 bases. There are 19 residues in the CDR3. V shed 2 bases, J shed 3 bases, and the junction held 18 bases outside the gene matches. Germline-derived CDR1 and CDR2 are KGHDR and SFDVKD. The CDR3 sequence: CATSDSYDRGRAQHYEQYF. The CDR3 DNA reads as TGTGCCACCAGTGATTCCTACGATCGTGGGAGGGCCCAGCACTACGAGCAGTACTTC.

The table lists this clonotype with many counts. CDR3 protein: CASSESGLFTDTQYF. The CDR3 region has the DNA TGCGCCAGCAGTGAGTCGGGACTCTTCACAGATACGCAGTATTTT. This chain links TRBV10-2 with TRBJ2-3, with a possible D match to TRBD2 (6 bases). Germline V gene sequence: CDR1 WSHSY, CDR2 SAAADI. V dropped 0 bases and J dropped 2 bases, with 9 bases sitting between them. This CDR3 region has 15 residues.

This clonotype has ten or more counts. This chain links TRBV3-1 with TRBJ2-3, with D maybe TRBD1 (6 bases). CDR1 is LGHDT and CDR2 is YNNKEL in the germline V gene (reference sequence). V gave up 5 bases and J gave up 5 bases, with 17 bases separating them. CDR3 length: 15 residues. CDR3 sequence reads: CASSSRLKGVDTQYF. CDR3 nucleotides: TGTGCCAGCAGCTCCCGACTAAAGGGGGTAGATACGCAGTATTTT.

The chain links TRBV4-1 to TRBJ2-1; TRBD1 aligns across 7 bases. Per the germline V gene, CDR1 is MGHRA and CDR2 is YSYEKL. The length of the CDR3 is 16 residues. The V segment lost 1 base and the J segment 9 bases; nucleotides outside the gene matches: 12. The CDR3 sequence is CASSQGFQGEVGEQFF. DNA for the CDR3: TGCGCCAGCAGCCAAGGATTCCAGGGGGAAGTTGGTGAGCAGTTCTTC.

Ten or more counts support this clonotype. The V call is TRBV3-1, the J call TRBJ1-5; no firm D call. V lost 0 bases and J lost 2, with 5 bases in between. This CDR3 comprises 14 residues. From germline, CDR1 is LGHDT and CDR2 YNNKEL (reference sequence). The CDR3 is CASSQDLGNQPQHF. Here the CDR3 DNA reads TGTGCCAGCAGCCAAGATCTTGGCAATCAGCCCCAGCATTTT.

CDR3 DNA: TGTGCCAGCTCACCACCCGGACTAGCGGGGAACACCGGGGAGCTGTTTTTT. It specifies CASSPPGLAGNTGELFF. The chain is built from TRBV18 and TRBJ2-2, with TRBD2 matching over 11 bases. V shed 0 bases and J 1 base; nucleotides not matched to a gene: 1. Germline V gene lookup returns CDR1 KGHSH and CDR2 LQKENI. The CDR3 is made up of 17 amino acids.

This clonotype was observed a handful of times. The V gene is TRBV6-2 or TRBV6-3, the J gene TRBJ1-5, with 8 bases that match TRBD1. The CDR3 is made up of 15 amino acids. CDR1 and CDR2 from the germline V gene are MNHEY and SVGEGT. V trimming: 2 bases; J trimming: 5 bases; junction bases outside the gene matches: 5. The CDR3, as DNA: TGTGCCAGCAGTTACCGGACAGGGTACGATCAGCCCCAGCATTTT. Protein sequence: CASSYRTGYDQPQHF.

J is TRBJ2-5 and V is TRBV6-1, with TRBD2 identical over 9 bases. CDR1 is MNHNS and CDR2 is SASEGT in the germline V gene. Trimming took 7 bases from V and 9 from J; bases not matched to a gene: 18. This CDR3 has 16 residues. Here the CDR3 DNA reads TGTGCCAGCACCCCGACTAGCGGAGGGCAAGCGGAGGCCCAGTACTTC. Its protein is CASTPTSGGQAEAQYF.

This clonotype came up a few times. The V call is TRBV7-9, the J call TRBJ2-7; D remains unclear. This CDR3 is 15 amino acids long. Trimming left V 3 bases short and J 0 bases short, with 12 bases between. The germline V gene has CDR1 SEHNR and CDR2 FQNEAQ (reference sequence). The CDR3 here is CASSFLGVSSYEQYF. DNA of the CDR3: TGTGCCAGCAGCTTTCTTGGGGTGAGCTCCTACGAGCAGTACTTC.

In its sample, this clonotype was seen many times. The DNA of the CDR3 is TGCGCCAGCAGCCTCCGGGACTACAATGAGCAGTTCTTC. Protein sequence: CASSLRDYNEQFF. The chain recombines TRBV5-1 with TRBJ2-1; D possibly corresponds to TRBD2 (5 bases). The V gene's germline CDR1 is SGHRS and CDR2 YFSETQ. This CDR3 has 13 amino acids. The V end was cut by 4 bases, the J end by 3 bases, with 8 bases between. The whole variable domain, filled in from reference TRBV5-1 and TRBJ2-1, reads KAGVTQTPRYLIKTRGQQVTLSCSPISGHRSVSWYQQTPGQGLQFLFEYFSETQRNKGNFPGRFSGRQFSNSRSEMNVSTLELGDSALYLCASSLRDYNEQFFGPGTRLTVL.

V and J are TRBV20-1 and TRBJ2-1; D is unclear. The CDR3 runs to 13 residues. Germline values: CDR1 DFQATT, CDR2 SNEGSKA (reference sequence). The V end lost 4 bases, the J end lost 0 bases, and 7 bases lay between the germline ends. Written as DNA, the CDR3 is TGCAGTGCTATTTCCTCCTCCTACAATGAGCAGTTCTTC. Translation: CSAISSSYNEQFF.

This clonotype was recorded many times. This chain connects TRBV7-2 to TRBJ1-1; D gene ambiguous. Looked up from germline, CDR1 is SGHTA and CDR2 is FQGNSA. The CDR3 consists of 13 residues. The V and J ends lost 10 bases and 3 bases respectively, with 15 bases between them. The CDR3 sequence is CATADSLDTEAFF. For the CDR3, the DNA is TGTGCCACCGCCGATTCTCTGGACACTGAAGCTTTCTTT.

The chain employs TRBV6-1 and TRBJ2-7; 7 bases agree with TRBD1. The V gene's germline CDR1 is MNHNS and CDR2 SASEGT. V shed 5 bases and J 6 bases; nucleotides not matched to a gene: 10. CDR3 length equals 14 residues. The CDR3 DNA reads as TGTGCCAGCAGTCCCTACGGGACAGCAGCCGAGCAGTACTTC. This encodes CASSPYGTAAEQYF.

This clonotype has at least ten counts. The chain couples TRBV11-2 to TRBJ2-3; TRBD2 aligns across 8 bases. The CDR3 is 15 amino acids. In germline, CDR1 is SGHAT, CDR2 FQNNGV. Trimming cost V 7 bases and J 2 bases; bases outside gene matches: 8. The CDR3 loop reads CASTFGLANTDTQYF. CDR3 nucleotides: TGTGCCAGCACCTTCGGACTAGCCAACACAGATACGCAGTATTTT.

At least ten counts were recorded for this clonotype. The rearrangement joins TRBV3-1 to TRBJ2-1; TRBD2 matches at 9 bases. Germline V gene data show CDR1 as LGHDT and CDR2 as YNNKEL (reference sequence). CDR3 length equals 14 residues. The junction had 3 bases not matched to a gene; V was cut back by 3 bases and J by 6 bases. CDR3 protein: CASSHQTSGNEQFF. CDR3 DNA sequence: TGTGCCAGCAGCCACCAGACTAGCGGCAATGAGCAGTTCTTC.

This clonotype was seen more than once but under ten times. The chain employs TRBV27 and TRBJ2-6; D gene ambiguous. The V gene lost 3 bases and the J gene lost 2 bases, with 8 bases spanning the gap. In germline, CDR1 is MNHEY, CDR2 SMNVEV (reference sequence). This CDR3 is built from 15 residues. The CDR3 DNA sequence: TGTGCCAGCAGTTTCGGGCTCGCTGGGGCCAACGTCCTGACTTTC. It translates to CASSFGLAGANVLTF.

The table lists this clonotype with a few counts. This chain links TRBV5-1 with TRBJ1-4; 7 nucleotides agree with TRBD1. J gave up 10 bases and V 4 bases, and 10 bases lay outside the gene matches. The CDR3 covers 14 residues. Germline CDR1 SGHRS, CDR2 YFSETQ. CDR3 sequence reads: CASSLRGQDGKLFF. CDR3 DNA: TGCGCCAGCAGCCTCCGAGGACAGGACGGAAAACTGTTTTTT.

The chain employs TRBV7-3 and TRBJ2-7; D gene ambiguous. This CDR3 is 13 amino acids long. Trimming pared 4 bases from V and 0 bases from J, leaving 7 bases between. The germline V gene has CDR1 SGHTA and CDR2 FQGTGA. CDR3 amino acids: CASSCRASYEQYF. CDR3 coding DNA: TGTGCCAGCAGCTGTCGGGCCTCCTACGAGCAGTACTTC.